Described below is a single T cell receptor (beta chain) sequence and its context. Per germline, CDR1 SEHNR and CDR2 FQNEAQ (reference sequence). The CDR3 length is 14 residues. The V gene end was trimmed by 5 bases and the J gene end by 8 bases; junction bases not matched to a gene: 9. This specimen belongs to a study of blood T cell repertoires in COVID-19. Study at large: The samples span acute and convalescent COVID-19 from the United States, Italy and Spain. From T cells, B-cell-depleted T cells, or PBMCs came the material, which was cDNA or gDNA.

In the authors' methods: Amplifying reference gene primers gave estimates of nucleated cell counts. The method was immunoSEQ multiplex PCR; TCRdb's version includes in-frame clones alone and lacks a portion of them. D and trimming come from the DNA, and the V and J calls and clone size come from that table. This sample has 200,000 or so clones; roughly 84% occur once, and the top ten carry 15% to 20%. The rearrangement uses TRBV7-9 and TRBJ1-2; 9 bases fit TRBD1. The sequenced sample was peripheral blood. The receptor was derived from a human donor in a cohort sampled during active COVID-19. The CDR3 loop is CASSRGTGSLGYTF. CDR3 in DNA: TGTGCCAGCAGCCGCGGGACAGGGAGCCTAGGCTACACCTTC.